This TCR beta chain appears in the sequencing data of a study of blood T cell repertoires in COVID-19. How the authors handled the data: Amplified reference gene primers provided the basis for estimating nucleated cell counts. The table came from immunoSEQ multiplex PCR; TCRdb's copy has only in-frame clones and leaves some out. Clone size and V and J calls were adopted from that table, with D and trimming inferred from the DNA. The data hold about 230,000 clones, with approximately 90% observed a single time. V shed 8 bases and J 5 bases; nucleotides not matched to a gene: 10. CDR1 and CDR2 (germline): KGHSH, LQKENI. This CDR3 contains 16 residues.

The chain carries TRBV18 and TRBJ2-2; 11 bases are a match to TRBD1. Sequenced: peripheral blood. This clonotype was sampled from a man aged 45-60 years with COVID-19, enrolled during active disease. The CDR3 sequence: CASTFPGTGGTGELFF. The CDR3 region has the DNA TGTGCCAGCACTTTCCCCGGGACAGGGGGAACCGGGGAGCTGTTTTTT.